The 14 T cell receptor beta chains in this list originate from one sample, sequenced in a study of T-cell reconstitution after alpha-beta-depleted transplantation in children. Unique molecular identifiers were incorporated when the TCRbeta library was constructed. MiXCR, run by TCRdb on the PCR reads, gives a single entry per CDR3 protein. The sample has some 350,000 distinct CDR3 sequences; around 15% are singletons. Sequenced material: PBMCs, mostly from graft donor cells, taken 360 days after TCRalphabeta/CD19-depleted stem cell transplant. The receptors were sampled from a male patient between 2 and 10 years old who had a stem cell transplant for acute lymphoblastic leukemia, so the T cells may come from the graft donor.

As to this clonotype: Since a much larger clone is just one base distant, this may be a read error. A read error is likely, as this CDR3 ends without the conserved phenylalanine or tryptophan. DNA of the CDR3: TGCGCCAGCAGCCAAGATGGGCCGTATGGGGCGACACCCCTCCACTAT. Translation: CASSQDGPYGATPLHY. The chain uses TRBV4-1 and TRBJ1-6, with TRBD1 as a possible D gene (5 bases). V lost 0 bases and J 11 bases, leaving 17 bases between the germline ends. Germline CDR1 is MGHRA and CDR2 is YSYEKL. The CDR3 extends over 16 amino acids.

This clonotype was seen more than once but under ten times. CDR3 sequence reads: CASSLVVGTPVGYTF. The CDR3 DNA follows: TGTGCCAGCAGCTTAGTGGTGGGGACACCTGTGGGCTACACCTTC. V usage is TRBV7-8 and J usage is TRBJ1-2; D possibly corresponds to TRBD1 (6 bases). The CDR3 extends over 15 amino acids. Germline CDR1 is SGHVS and CDR2 is FQNEAQ. V was shortened by 1 base and J by 8 bases, with 17 bases between the two germline ends.

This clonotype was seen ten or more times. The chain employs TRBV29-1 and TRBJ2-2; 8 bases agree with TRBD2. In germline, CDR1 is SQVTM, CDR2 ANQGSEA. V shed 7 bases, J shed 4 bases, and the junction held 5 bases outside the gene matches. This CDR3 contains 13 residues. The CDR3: CSAGTSGTGELFF. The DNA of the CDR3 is TGCAGCGCCGGGACTAGTGGCACCGGGGAGCTGTTTTTT.

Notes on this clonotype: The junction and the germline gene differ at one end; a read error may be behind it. CDR3 coding DNA: TGTGCCCTCAGTAGGGGCCAGGGCACAGATACGCAGTATTTT. This encodes CALSRGQGTDTQYF. The V gene is TRBV10-3, the J gene TRBJ2-3; TRBD1 might be the D (5 bases). Germline CDR1 and CDR2: ENHRY and SYGVKD. This CDR3 region has 14 residues.

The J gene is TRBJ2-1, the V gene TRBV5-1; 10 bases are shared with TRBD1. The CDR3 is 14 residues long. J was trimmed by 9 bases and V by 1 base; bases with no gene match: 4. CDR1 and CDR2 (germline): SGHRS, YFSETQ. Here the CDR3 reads CASSLTGQGVEQFF. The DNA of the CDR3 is TGCGCCAGCAGCTTGACCGGACAGGGGGTTGAGCAGTTCTTC.

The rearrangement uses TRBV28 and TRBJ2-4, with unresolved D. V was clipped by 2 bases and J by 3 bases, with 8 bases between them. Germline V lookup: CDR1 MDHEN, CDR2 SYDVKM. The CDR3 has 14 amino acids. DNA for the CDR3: TGTGCCAGCAGTTTACCGAGAGGCAAAAACATTCAGTACTTC. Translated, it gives CASSLPRGKNIQYF.

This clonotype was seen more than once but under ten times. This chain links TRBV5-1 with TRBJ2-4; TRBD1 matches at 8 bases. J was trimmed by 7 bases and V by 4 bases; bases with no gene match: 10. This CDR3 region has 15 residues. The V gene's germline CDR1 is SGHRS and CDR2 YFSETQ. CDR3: CASSPTGAKSNIQYF. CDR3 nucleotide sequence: TGCGCCAGCAGCCCGACAGGGGCCAAAAGCAACATTCAGTACTTC.

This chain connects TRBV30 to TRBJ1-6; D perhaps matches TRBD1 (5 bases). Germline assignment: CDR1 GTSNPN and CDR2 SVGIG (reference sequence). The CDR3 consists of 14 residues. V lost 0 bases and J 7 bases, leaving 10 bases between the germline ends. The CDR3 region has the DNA TGTGCCTGGAGTGTCGGTCGACAGAATTCACCCCTCCACTTT. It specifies CAWSVGRQNSPLHF.

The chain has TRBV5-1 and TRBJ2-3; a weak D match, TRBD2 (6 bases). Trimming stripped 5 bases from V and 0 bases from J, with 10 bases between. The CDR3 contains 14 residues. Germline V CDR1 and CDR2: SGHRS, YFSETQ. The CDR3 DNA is TGCGCCAGCAGGGCGGGATCTAGCACAGATACGCAGTATTTT. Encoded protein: CASRAGSSTDTQYF.

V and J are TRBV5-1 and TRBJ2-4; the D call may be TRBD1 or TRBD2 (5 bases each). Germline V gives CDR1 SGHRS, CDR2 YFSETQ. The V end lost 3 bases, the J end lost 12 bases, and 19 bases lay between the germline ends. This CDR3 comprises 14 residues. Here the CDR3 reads CASSYSGTAENQYF. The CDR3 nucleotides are TGCGCCAGCAGCTACTCCGGGACCGCAGAGAATCAGTACTTC.

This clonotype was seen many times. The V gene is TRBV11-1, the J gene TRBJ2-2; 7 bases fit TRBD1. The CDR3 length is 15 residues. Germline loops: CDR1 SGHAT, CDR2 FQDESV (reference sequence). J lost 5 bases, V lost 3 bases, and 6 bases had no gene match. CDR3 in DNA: TGTGCCAGCAGCTTTCGACAGGGTGCAACCGGGGAGCTGTTTTTT. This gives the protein CASSFRQGATGELFF.

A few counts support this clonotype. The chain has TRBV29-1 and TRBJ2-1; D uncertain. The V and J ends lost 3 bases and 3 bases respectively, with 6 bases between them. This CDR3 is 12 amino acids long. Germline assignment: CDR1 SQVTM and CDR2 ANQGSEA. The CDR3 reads CSVDEVYNEQFF. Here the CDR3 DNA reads TGCAGCGTTGATGAAGTCTACAATGAGCAGTTCTTC.

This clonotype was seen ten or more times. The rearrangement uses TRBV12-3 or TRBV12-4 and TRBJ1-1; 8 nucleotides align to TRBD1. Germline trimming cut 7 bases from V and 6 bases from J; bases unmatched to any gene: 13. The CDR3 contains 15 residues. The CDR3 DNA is TGTGCCAGCACCCCAAGGGCCAGGGGGCGGGCTGAAGCTTTCTTT. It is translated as CASTPRARGRAEAFF.

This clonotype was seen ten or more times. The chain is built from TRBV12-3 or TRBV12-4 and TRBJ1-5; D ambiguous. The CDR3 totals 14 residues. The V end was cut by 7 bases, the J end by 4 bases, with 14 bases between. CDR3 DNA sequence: TGTGCCAGCACCCCGGGTTCATGGAATCAGCCCCAGCATTTT. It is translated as CASTPGSWNQPQHF.